The source of this T cell receptor beta chain is a study of T cell changes during pregnancy in multiple sclerosis. The CDR3 consists of 12 residues. Germline lookup yields CDR1 SGHTA and CDR2 FQGNSA. Trimming took 2 bases from V and 5 from J, leaving 6 bases between them. The assay was immunoSEQ multiplex PCR, and TCRdb's table has in-frame clones only and misses some. The data hold about 32,000 clones, with roughly 89% observed a single time. The chain combines TRBV7-2 with TRBJ1-1; no definite D call. The source is a female donor in good health, enrolled as a control in a pregnancy study. The sample consisted of CD8+ T cells from peripheral blood mononuclear cells, taken in the second trimester of pregnancy. This CDR3 is CASSLLVTEAFF. In DNA, the CDR3 is TGTGCCAGCAGCTTACTCGTAACTGAAGCTTTCTTT.